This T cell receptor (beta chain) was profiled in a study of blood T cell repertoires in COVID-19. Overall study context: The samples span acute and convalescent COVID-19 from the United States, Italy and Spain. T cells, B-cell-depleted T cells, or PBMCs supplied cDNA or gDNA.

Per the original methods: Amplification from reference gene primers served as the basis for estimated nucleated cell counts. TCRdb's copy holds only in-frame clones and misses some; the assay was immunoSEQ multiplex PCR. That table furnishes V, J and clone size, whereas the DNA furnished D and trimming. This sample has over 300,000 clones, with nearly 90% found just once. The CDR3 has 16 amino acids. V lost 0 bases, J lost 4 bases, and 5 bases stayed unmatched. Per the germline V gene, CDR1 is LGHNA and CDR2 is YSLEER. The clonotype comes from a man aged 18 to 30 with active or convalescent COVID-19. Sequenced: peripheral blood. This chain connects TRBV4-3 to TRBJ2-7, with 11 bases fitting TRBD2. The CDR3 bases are TGCGCCAGCAGCCAAGATCGTGCTAGCGGGAGGTACGAGCAGTACTTC. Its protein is CASSQDRASGRYEQYF.